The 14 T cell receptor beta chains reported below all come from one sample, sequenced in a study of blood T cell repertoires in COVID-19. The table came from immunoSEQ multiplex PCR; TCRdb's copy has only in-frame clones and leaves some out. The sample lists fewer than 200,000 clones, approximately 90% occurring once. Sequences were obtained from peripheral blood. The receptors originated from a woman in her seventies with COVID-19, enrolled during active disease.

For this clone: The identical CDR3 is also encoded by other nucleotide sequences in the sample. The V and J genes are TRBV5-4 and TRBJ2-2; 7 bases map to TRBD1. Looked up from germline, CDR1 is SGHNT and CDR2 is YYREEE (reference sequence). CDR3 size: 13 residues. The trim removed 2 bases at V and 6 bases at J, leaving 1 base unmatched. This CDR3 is CASSLQGPGELFF. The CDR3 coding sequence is TGTGCCAGCAGCTTACAGGGGCCCGGGGAGCTGTTTTTT.

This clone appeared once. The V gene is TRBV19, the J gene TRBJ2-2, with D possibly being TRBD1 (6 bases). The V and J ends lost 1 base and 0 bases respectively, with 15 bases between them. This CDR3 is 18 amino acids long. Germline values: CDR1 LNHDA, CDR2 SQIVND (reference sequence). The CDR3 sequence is CASSIGRGGQSNTGELFF. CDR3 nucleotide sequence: TGTGCCAGTAGTATAGGCCGGGGTGGACAGTCGAACACCGGGGAGCTGTTTTTT.

The CDR3 DNA reads as TGTGCCAGCATTACGCCCGGGACACCCCACTCTGGAAACACCATATATTTT. This codes for CASITPGTPHSGNTIYF. The V gene is TRBV28, the J gene TRBJ1-3; possible D gene TRBD1, 6 bases. The CDR3 contains 17 residues. Between the trimmed V and J ends, which lost 7 bases and 0 bases, there was a span of 19 bases. Per germline, CDR1 MDHEN and CDR2 SYDVKM.

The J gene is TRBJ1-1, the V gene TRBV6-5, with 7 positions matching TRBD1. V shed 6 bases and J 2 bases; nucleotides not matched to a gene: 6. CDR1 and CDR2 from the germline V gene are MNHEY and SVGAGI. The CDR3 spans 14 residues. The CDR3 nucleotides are TGTGCCAGCAGACGACAGGGCTATAACACTGAAGCTTTCTTT. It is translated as CASRRQGYNTEAFF.

The CDR3 loop is CASGTDRSSYEQYF. CDR3 DNA sequence: TGTGCCAGTGGGACAGACAGGAGCTCCTACGAGCAGTACTTC. The V gene is TRBV7-9, the J gene TRBJ2-7; 7 bases align to TRBD1. Germline CDR1 and CDR2: SEHNR and FQNEAQ (reference sequence). The trim removed 9 bases at V and 0 bases at J, leaving 8 bases unmatched. The CDR3 totals 14 residues.

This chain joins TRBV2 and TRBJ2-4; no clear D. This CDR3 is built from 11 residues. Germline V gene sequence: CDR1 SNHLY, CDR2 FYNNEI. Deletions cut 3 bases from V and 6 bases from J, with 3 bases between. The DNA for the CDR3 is TGTGCCAGCAGTGACAGAAACATTCAGTACTTC. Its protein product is CASSDRNIQYF. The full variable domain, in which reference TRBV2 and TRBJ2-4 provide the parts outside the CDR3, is EPEVTQTPSHQVTQMGQEVILRCVPISNHLYFYWYRQILGQKVEFLVSFYNNEISEKSEIFDDQFSVERPDGSNFTLKIRSTKLEDSAMYFCASSDRNIQYFGAGTRLSVL.

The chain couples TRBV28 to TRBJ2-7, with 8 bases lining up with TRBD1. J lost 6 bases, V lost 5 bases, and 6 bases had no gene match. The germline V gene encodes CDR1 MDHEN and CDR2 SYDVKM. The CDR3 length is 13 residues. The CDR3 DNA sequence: TGTGCCAGCAGTCCTCCAGGGGGCGGCGAGCAGTACTTC. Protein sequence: CASSPPGGGEQYF.

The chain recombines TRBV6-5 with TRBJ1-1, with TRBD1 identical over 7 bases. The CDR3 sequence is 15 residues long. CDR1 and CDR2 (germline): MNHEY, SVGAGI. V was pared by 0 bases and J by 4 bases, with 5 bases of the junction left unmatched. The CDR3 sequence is CASSYSNTGVTEAFF. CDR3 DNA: TGTGCCAGCAGTTACTCGAATACAGGGGTCACTGAAGCTTTCTTT.

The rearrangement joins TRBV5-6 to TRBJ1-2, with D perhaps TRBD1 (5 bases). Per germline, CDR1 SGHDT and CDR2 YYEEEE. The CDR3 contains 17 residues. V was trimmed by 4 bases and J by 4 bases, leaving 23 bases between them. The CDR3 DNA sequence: TGTGCCAGCAGCCGTGGCGGCGACAATCTAAGGGGCTATGGCTACACCTTC. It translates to CASSRGGDNLRGYGYTF.

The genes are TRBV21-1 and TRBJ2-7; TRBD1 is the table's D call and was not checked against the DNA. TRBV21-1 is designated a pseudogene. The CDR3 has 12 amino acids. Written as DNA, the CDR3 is TGTGCCAGCAGCAGGGAATTACAGGGAAAGTACTTC. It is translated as CASSRELQGKYF.

CDR3 bases: TGCGCCAGCAGCTTGGACGGGACAGGATTGAACACTGAAGCTTTCTTT. Encoded protein: CASSLDGTGLNTEAFF. V usage is TRBV5-1 and J usage is TRBJ1-1; TRBD1 agrees at 8 bases. CDR3 length: 16 amino acids. The junction had 4 bases not matched to a gene; V was cut back by 0 bases and J by 0 bases. Germline values: CDR1 SGHRS, CDR2 YFSETQ.

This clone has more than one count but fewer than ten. The CDR3 sequence: CASSPPLAGTDTQYF. The CDR3 coding sequence is TGTGCCAGCTCACCACCCCTAGCGGGCACAGATACGCAGTATTTT. This rearrangement joins TRBV18 to TRBJ2-3; 7 bases fit TRBD2. J gave up 1 base and V 0 bases, and 1 base lay outside the gene matches. CDR1 is KGHSH, CDR2 LQKENI, per germline. CDR3 length equals 15 residues. The full variable domain, completed using reference TRBV18 and TRBJ2-3, is NAGVMQNPRHLVRRRGQEARLRCSPMKGHSHVYWYRQLPEEGLKFMVYLQKENIIDESGMPKERFSAEFPKEGPSILRIQQVVRGDSAAYFCASSPPLAGTDTQYFGPGTRLTVL.

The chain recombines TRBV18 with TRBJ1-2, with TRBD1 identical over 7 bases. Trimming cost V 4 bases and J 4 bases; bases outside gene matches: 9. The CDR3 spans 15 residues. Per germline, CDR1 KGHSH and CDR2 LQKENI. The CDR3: CASSRREGTAYGYTF. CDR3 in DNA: TGTGCCAGCTCACGGAGAGAAGGGACAGCCTATGGCTACACCTTC.

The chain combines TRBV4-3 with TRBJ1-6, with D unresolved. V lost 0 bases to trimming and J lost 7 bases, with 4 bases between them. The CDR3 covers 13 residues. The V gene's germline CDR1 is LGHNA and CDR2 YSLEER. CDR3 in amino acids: CASSQDTNSPLHF. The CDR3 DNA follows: TGCGCCAGCAGCCAAGATACAAATTCACCCCTCCACTTT.